This TCR beta chain was recovered during a study of blood T cell repertoires in COVID-19. V was pared by 4 bases and J by 5 bases, with 15 bases of the junction left unmatched. This CDR3 region has 18 residues. Germline assignment: CDR1 SGHNT and CDR2 YYREEE (reference sequence). Data came from immunoSEQ multiplex PCR; TCRdb stores just in-frame clones and leaves some out. The profile shows fewer than 400,000 clones, around 82% of them singletons. The sequenced material came from peripheral blood. This clonotype was obtained from a man younger than 40 with active or convalescent COVID-19. J is TRBJ2-5 and V is TRBV5-4, with 12 bases identical to TRBD2. The CDR3: CASSTHSSGGAGRETQYF. The CDR3 DNA reads TGTGCCAGCAGCACCCACTCTAGCGGGGGGGCCGGTCGGGAGACCCAGTACTTC.